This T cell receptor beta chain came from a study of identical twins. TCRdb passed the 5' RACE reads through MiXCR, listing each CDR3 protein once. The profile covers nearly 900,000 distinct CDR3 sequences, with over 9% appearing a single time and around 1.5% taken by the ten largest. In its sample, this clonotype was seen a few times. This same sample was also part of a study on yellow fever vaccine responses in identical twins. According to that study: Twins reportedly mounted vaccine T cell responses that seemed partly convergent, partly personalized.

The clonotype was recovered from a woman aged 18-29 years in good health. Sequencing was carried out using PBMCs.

The CDR3 DNA reads as TGTGCCAGCAGCCAAGAAAACGGACAGGGAGTACAGCCCCAGCATTTT. Protein product: CASSQENGQGVQPQHF. The chain couples TRBV4-2 to TRBJ1-5; 8 bases agree with TRBD1. Germline CDR1 and CDR2: LGHNA and YNFKEQ. The trim removed 0 bases at V and 7 bases at J, leaving 8 bases unmatched. The CDR3 runs 16 residues.